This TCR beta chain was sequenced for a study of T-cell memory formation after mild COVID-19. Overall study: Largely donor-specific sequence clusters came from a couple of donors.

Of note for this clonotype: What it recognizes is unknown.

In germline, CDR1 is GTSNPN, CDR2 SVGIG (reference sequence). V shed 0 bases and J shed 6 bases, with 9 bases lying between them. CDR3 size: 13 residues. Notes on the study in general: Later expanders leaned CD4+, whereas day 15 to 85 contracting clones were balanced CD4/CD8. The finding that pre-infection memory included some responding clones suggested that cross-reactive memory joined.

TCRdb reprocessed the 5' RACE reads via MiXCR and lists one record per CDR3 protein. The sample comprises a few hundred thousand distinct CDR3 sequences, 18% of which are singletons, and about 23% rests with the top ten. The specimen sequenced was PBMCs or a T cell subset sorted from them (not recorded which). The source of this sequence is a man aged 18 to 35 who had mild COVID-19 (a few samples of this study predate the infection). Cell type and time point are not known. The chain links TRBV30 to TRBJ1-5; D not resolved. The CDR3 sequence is CAWSVSLAQPQHF. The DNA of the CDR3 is TGTGCCTGGAGTGTCTCCCTGGCTCAGCCCCAGCATTTT.